Listed below are T cell receptor beta chains from one sample, sequenced in a study of blood T cell repertoires in COVID-19. Only in-frame clones appear in the TCRdb table, and some are missing; sequencing was by immunoSEQ multiplex PCR. Of about 220,000 clones listed, 65% to 90% are singletons. The source material was peripheral blood. The receptor source for this set is a woman in her seventies with COVID-19, enrolled during active disease. The CDR3 runs from the conserved cysteine through the conserved F or W. The D gene is left open where the match is weak. Size values are once, few and many counts, or a class for expanded clones, and some rows have none.

v_gene	abundance	j_gene	d_gene	CDR3nt	CDR3aa
TRBV9	once	TRBJ2-3	TRBD2	TGTGCCAGCAGCGTTCAAGGGCTAGCGGGGGCCTCGGGCACAGATACGCAGTATTTT	CASSVQGLAGASGTDTQYF
TRBV7-9	NA	TRBJ2-4	NA	TGTGCCAGCAACCCCACGACGGGAAACATTCAGTACTTC	CASNPTTGNIQYF
TRBV7-2	NA	TRBJ1-2	NA	TGTGCCAGCAGCTTAGGCCCCAGGGATTCTGGTGGCTACACCTTC	CASSLGPRDSGGYTF
TRBV19	NA	TRBJ2-1	NA	TGTGCCAGTAGTATTTTAGGGACAACTTACAATGAGCAGTTCTTC	CASSILGTTYNEQFF
TRBV5-1	NA	TRBJ1-1	NA	TGCGCCAGCAGTTATGACAGGAACACTGAAGCTTTCTTT	CASSYDRNTEAFF
TRBV24-1	NA	TRBJ1-1	NA	TGTGCCACCAGATCCGGGACTCCTAACACTGAAGCTTTCTTT	CATRSGTPNTEAFF
TRBV3-1/TRBV3-2	NA	TRBJ1-2	TRBD1	TGTGCCAGCAGCCACGGGACAGGGGGCGCGAGCTATGGCTACACCTTC	CASSHGTGGASYGYTF
TRBV27	NA	TRBJ1-2	NA	TGTGCCAGCCTCGGGGGGCTGTCACTCTATGGCTACACCTTC	CASLGGLSLYGYTF
TRBV5-1	NA	TRBJ2-5	NA	TGCGCCAGCAGCTTGAGTCCCGGGAGTGCACGAGAGACCCAGTACTTC	CASSLSPGSARETQYF
TRBV7-6	NA	TRBJ1-2	NA	TGTGCCAGCAGCCCCAGACAGGACTATGGCTACACCTTC	CASSPRQDYGYTF
TRBV5-3	NA	TRBJ2-5	TRBD1	TGTGCCAGAAGCTTGGTCCGACGGGACAGACAAGAGACCCAGTACTTC	CARSLVRRDRQETQYF
TRBV7-6	NA	TRBJ1-1	TRBD1	TGTGCCAGCAGCTTAGTAGACAGGGGGAAAACTGAAGCTTTCTTT	CASSLVDRGKTEAFF
TRBV18	NA	TRBJ2-6	TRBD1	TGTGCCAGCTCACCCGGACAGGGACTCCTCTCTGGGGCCAACGTCCTGACTTTC	CASSPGQGLLSGANVLTF
TRBV9	NA	TRBJ2-5	NA	TGTGCCAGCAGCGTCGGGAGAGCGACGCAAGAGACCCAGTACTTC	CASSVGRATQETQYF
TRBV29-1	NA	TRBJ2-3	TRBD2	TGCAGCGTTGAAGGGGCTAGCGGGAGGGCCGGGGATACGCAGTATTTT	CSVEGASGRAGDTQYF
TRBV19	NA	TRBJ2-6	TRBD1	TGTGCCAGTAGTCCGAGGGACAGGCAGAGCTCTGGGGCCAACGTCCTGACTTTC	CASSPRDRQSSGANVLTF
TRBV6-1	NA	TRBJ1-3	NA	TGTGCCAGCAGTGAAAATTCAGGGGAACCTTGGAACACCATATATTTT	CASSENSGEPWNTIYF
TRBV3-1/TRBV3-2	NA	TRBJ1-2	TRBD1	TGTGCCAGCAGCCCACGGGACAGGGGCAACTATGGCTACACCTTC	CASSPRDRGNYGYTF
TRBV7-3	NA	TRBJ2-1	NA	TGTGCCAGCAGCTTAAGGCTAGTTGGCGAGCAGTTCTTC	CASSLRLVGEQFF
TRBV7-2	NA	TRBJ1-4	NA	TGTGCCAGCAGCCCCCGATTGGGGACTTCGGGAAAACTGTTTTTT	CASSPRLGTSGKLFF
TRBV6-2/TRBV6-3	NA	TRBJ2-7	TRBD1	TGTGCCAGCAGCAACAACGTGGGGACAGGGACTAACACCCGACCCTACGAGCAGTACTTC	CASSNNVGTGTNTRPYEQYF
TRBV2	NA	TRBJ2-1	TRBD2	TGTGCCAGCAGTGTCCTAGCGGGCCCCTACAATGAGCAGTTCTTC	CASSVLAGPYNEQFF
TRBV7-3	NA	TRBJ1-2	NA	TGTGCCAGCAGCTCCCCGGGCCCAGGAGGTGGCTACACCTTC	CASSSPGPGGGYTF
TRBV5-6	NA	TRBJ1-2	TRBD1	TGTGCCAGCAGCACGGGACAGTGGGCTATGTCATCTGGCTACACCTTC	CASSTGQWAMSSGYTF
TRBV4-3	NA	TRBJ2-7	NA	TGCGCCAGCAGCCAGAGCAGGGGCTCCTACGAGCAGTACTTC	CASSQSRGSYEQYF
TRBV10-3	few	TRBJ1-4	NA	TGTGCCATCAGCAACAAAGAGGGCACTGAAAAACTGTTTTTT	CAISNKEGTEKLFF
TRBV12-3/TRBV12-4	once	TRBJ1-2	NA	TGTGCCAGCAGTTTAAACAGGGTGGAGGGCTACACCTTC	CASSLNRVEGYTF
TRBV7-2	NA	TRBJ2-5	NA	TGTGCCAGCAGCCACGGGGGCCAAGAGACCCAGTACTTC	CASSHGGQETQYF